The next 26 T cell receptor beta chains were all read from a single sample in a study of blood T cell repertoires in COVID-19. The assay was immunoSEQ multiplex PCR, and TCRdb's table has in-frame clones only and misses some. The sample carries 250,000 to 350,000 clones, 75% to 90% recorded once. Sample: peripheral blood. The origin of the receptors is a woman aged 60 to 75 with acute or convalescent COVID-19.

The rearrangement joins TRBV29-1 to TRBJ1-1, with a weak D call TRBD1 (6 bases). This CDR3 has 14 amino acids. The V end lost 3 bases, the J end lost 0 bases, and 11 bases lay between the germline ends. CDR1 is SQVTM, CDR2 ANQGSEA, per germline. The CDR3: CSVDRQVMNTEAFF. The CDR3 DNA reads TGCAGCGTTGATCGACAGGTAATGAACACTGAAGCTTTCTTT.

The V call is TRBV5-1, the J call TRBJ1-2; unclear D gene. The CDR3 contains 14 residues. V was trimmed by 4 bases and J by 4 bases, leaving 14 bases between them. CDR1 is SGHRS and CDR2 is YFSETQ in the germline V gene. Here the CDR3 DNA reads TGCGCCAGCAGCCCAGACGAGGCCATCTATGGCTACACCTTC. Translation: CASSPDEAIYGYTF.

The rearrangement joins TRBV6-2 or TRBV6-3 to TRBJ1-2; D not resolved. Per the germline V gene, CDR1 is MNHEY and CDR2 is SVGEGT. CDR3 length: 13 amino acids. V shed 0 bases and J shed 7 bases, with 9 bases lying between them. In nucleotides, the CDR3 is TGTGCCAGCAGTTACTCGGCATCGCCTGGCTACACCTTC. It encodes CASSYSASPGYTF.

The chain has TRBV16 and TRBJ1-2, with 7 bases lining up with TRBD1. The V gene's germline CDR1 is KGHSY and CDR2 FQNENV. Trimming at V came to 3 bases and at J to 4 bases, leaving 2 bases not matched to a gene. The CDR3 length is 13 residues. CDR3 region: CASSHGQAYGYTF. Written as DNA, the CDR3 is TGTGCCAGCAGCCATGGACAGGCCTATGGCTACACCTTC.

This clone is a singleton in its sample. Other nucleotide sequences from this sample produce the same CDR3. The V and J genes are TRBV9 and TRBJ1-2, with D possibly TRBD1 on 5 matching bases. The CDR3 extends over 14 amino acids. Trimming cost V 0 bases and J 4 bases, with 10 bases left between them. Germline lookup yields CDR1 SGDLS and CDR2 YYNGEE. The CDR3, as DNA: TGTGCCAGCAGCGTAGAAGGGGAGGGCTATGGCTACACCTTC. This sequence encodes CASSVEGEGYGYTF.

This clone has just a few counts. The V call is TRBV9, the J call TRBJ1-2; 7 bases map to TRBD1. This CDR3 contains 13 residues. Germline V lookup: CDR1 SGDLS, CDR2 YYNGEE. V trimming: 0 bases; J trimming: 7 bases; junction bases outside the gene matches: 3. The DNA of the CDR3 is TGTGCCAGCAGCGTAGTAGACAGGGCTGGCTACACCTTC. It specifies CASSVVDRAGYTF.

The chain links TRBV7-2 to TRBJ1-4; D possibly corresponds to TRBD1 (5 bases). Germline loops: CDR1 SGHTA, CDR2 FQGNSA. The length of the CDR3 is 15 residues. The V end lost 1 base, the J end lost 8 bases, and 14 bases lay between the germline ends. CDR3 in DNA: TGTGCCAGCAGCTTAGGGAGGGGCCGAGAAGAAAAACTGTTTTTT. It is translated as CASSLGRGREEKLFF.

The rearrangement joins TRBV4-1 to TRBJ2-3, with 9 nucleotides matching TRBD2. The CDR3 extends over 17 amino acids. The germline V gene encodes CDR1 MGHRA and CDR2 YSYEKL. With V trimmed by 4 bases and J by 2 bases, 10 bases remained unmatched. Written as DNA, the CDR3 is TGCGCCAGCAGCCGCGGGGGGCTAGCGGGGTTCACAGATACGCAGTATTTT. This codes for CASSRGGLAGFTDTQYF.

This rearrangement joins TRBV2 to TRBJ1-2; possible D gene TRBD1, 6 bases. The length of the CDR3 is 12 residues. CDR1 and CDR2 from the germline V gene are SNHLY and FYNNEI. The germline V and J ends were trimmed by 7 bases and 5 bases, with 11 bases remaining between them. The CDR3 region has the DNA TGTGCCAGCACCGAGGGGGGGTATGGCTACACCTTC. Translated: CASTEGGYGYTF.

The table lists this clone with a count of one. V gene TRBV7-6 combines with J gene TRBJ1-1; D is unresolved. Deletions cut 2 bases from V and 1 base from J, with 11 bases between. This CDR3 region has 15 residues. Per the germline V gene, CDR1 is SGHVS and CDR2 is FNYEAQ. CDR3 nucleotides: TGTGCCAGCAGCTTATATAGCCTATCGAACACTGAAGCTTTCTTT. Translation gives CASSLYSLSNTEAFF.

The chain joins TRBV7-2 to TRBJ1-4; D is unclear. The germline gives CDR1 SGHTA, CDR2 FQGNSA. The CDR3 has 16 residues. V gave up 1 base and J gave up 0 bases, with 9 bases separating them. The chain's CDR3 is CASSLGPGPTNEKLFF. CDR3 DNA: TGTGCCAGCAGCTTAGGCCCAGGCCCAACTAATGAAAAACTGTTTTTT.

The J gene is TRBJ2-6, the V gene TRBV6-5, with D possibly matching TRBD1 (5 bases). V was clipped by 3 bases and J by 3 bases, with 9 bases between them. The germline V gene encodes CDR1 MNHEY and CDR2 SVGAGI. The CDR3 has 15 residues. CDR3 residues: CASSYSRVGANVLTF. The CDR3 DNA sequence: TGTGCCAGCAGTTATAGCAGGGTTGGGGCCAACGTCCTGACTTTC.

The chain employs TRBV21-1 and TRBJ1-2; the D call TRBD1 from the table was never checked on the DNA. TRBV21-1 is an annotated pseudogene. The CDR3 loop spans 16 amino acids. CDR3 DNA sequence: TGTGCCAGCAGCAAACACGGGACAGGGCAGGACTATGGCTACACCTTC. It specifies CASSKHGTGQDYGYTF.

This clone came up once. This chain's CDR3 is CASSQGPWTGVRNSPLHF. CDR3 bases: TGTGCCAGCAGCCAAGGACCCTGGACAGGGGTGCGGAATTCACCCCTCCACTTT. The chain recombines TRBV14 with TRBJ1-6, with 9 bases identical to TRBD1. This CDR3 has 18 residues. Trimming at V came to 1 base and at J to 7 bases, leaving 11 bases not matched to a gene. The germline V gene has CDR1 SGHDN and CDR2 FVKESK.

The V and J genes are TRBV12-3 or TRBV12-4 and TRBJ2-1; D perhaps matches TRBD2 (6 bases). V dropped 3 bases and J dropped 5 bases, with 8 bases sitting between them. The CDR3 contains 13 residues. The CDR3 is CASSFSGDNEQFF. The CDR3, as DNA: TGTGCCAGCAGTTTCTCGGGGGACAATGAGCAGTTCTTC.

This chain joins TRBV5-4 and TRBJ2-1, with 7 bases aligning to TRBD1. The V gene end was trimmed by 4 bases and the J gene end by 9 bases; junction bases not matched to a gene: 16. The germline V gene encodes CDR1 SGHNT and CDR2 YYREEE (reference sequence). The CDR3 contains 16 residues. Here the CDR3 DNA reads TGTGCCAGCAGCCCCGGATATAACAGGGGAGAGAGTGAGCAGTTCTTC. Protein sequence: CASSPGYNRGESEQFF. Full variable domain (remainder filled in from reference TRBV5-4 and TRBJ2-1): ETGVTQSPTHLIKTRGQQVTLRCSSQSGHNTVSWYQQALGQGPQFIFQYYREEENGRGNFPPRFSGLQFPNYSSELNVNALELDDSALYLCASSPGYNRGESEQFFGPGTRLTVL.

The V gene is TRBV2, the J gene TRBJ1-3, with 8 nucleotides matching TRBD1. With 6 bases clipped from V and 4 bases from J, the junction kept 8 bases outside the gene matches. Germline V lookup: CDR1 SNHLY, CDR2 FYNNEI. This CDR3 region has 15 residues. CDR3 DNA sequence: TGTGCCAGCAGAGCGAGGACAGGGTCGGGAAACACCATATATTTT. Residues: CASRARTGSGNTIYF.

V usage is TRBV5-4 and J usage is TRBJ1-2; 12 bases are shared with TRBD1. Trimming removed 5 bases from V and 7 bases from J; junction bases left unmatched: 24. CDR1 and CDR2 (germline): SGHNT, YYREEE (reference sequence). The CDR3 is 20 residues long. CDR3 region: CASSRDRGQGMVEGGLGYTF. DNA of the CDR3: TGTGCCAGCAGTCGGGACAGGGGGCAGGGGATGGTCGAAGGAGGTCTTGGCTACACCTTC.

This chain connects TRBV6-5 to TRBJ2-3, with 11 bases matching TRBD2. The CDR3 spans 14 residues. Losses at the gene ends were 6 bases for V and 4 bases for J; bases not matched to a gene: 3. CDR1 is MNHEY and CDR2 is SVGAGI in the germline V gene. CDR3 in amino acids: CASSSSGGPDTQYF. The DNA of the CDR3 is TGTGCCAGCAGCTCTAGCGGGGGGCCAGATACGCAGTATTTT.

The chain recombines TRBV7-2 with TRBJ2-1, with 7 nucleotides matching TRBD2. V was clipped by 6 bases and J by 3 bases; unmatched bases: 11. CDR3 length equals 16 residues. Germline V gene data show CDR1 as SGHTA and CDR2 as FQGNSA. The chain's CDR3 is CASSNWGAGSYNEQFF. The DNA of the CDR3 is TGTGCCAGCAGTAATTGGGGAGCGGGGAGCTACAATGAGCAGTTCTTC.

V is TRBV7-9 and J is TRBJ2-7; TRBD1 aligns across 8 bases. The germline gives CDR1 SEHNR, CDR2 FQNEAQ (reference sequence). CDR3 length equals 14 residues. With 4 bases clipped from V and 3 bases from J, the junction kept 5 bases outside the gene matches. CDR3 in DNA: TGTGCCAGCAGCTCTCGGACAGGGCACTACGAGCAGTACTTC. It encodes CASSSRTGHYEQYF.

A note on this clone: The same CDR3 can be traced to other DNA sequences in this sample. V usage is TRBV7-9 and J usage is TRBJ2-5; 13 nucleotides agree with TRBD2. J was trimmed by 5 bases and V by 2 bases; bases with no gene match: 5. Germline CDR1 SEHNR, CDR2 FQNEAQ (reference sequence). This CDR3 is built from 16 residues. The CDR3 nucleotides read TGTGCCAGCAGCTTAACTAGCGGGAGGGCCGGGGAGACCCAGTACTTC. Translating gives CASSLTSGRAGETQYF. The full variable domain, in which reference TRBV7-9 and TRBJ2-5 provide the parts outside the CDR3, is DTGVSQNPRHKITKRGQNVTFRCDPISEHNRLYWYRQTLGQGPEFLTYFQNEAQLEKSRLLSDRFSAERPKGSFSTLEIQRTEQGDSAMYLCASSLTSGRAGETQYFGPGTRLLVL.

The chain uses TRBV7-3 and TRBJ1-2, with unresolved D. Germline V gene data show CDR1 as SGHTA and CDR2 as FQGTGA. This CDR3 region has 13 residues. V was trimmed by 0 bases and J by 6 bases, leaving 8 bases between them. CDR3: CASSLTWGDGYTF. The CDR3 bases are TGTGCCAGCAGCTTAACGTGGGGAGATGGCTACACCTTC.

This chain links TRBV27 with TRBJ1-2; TRBD1 is a possible D gene (6 bases). The ends were cut back, 4 bases at V and 7 bases at J, with 19 bases in the middle. Germline CDR1 is MNHEY and CDR2 is SMNVEV (reference sequence). There are 15 residues in the CDR3. CDR3 amino acids: CASSSWTVGNGGYTF. CDR3 nucleotide sequence: TGTGCCAGCAGTTCGTGGACAGTGGGTAACGGTGGCTACACCTTC.

The gene calls are TRBV7-9 and TRBJ2-3; the match to TRBD2 covers 9 bases. Unmatched junction bases numbered 3, after V lost 0 bases and J lost 2 bases. CDR3 size: 16 residues. Germline CDR1 and CDR2: SEHNR and FQNEAQ (reference sequence). The CDR3 DNA follows: TGTGCCAGCAGCTTAGCAGCGGGAGGAACCACAGATACGCAGTATTTT. Residues: CASSLAAGGTTDTQYF.

J is TRBJ2-5 and V is TRBV7-8, with D tentatively TRBD2 (5 bases). This CDR3 comprises 14 residues. Germline CDR1 reads SGHVS; CDR2 reads FQNEAQ. V dropped 5 bases and J dropped 3 bases, with 13 bases sitting between them. The CDR3 nucleotides read TGTGCCAGCAGCGAACGGGGTGACGAAGAGACCCAGTACTTC. It is translated as CASSERGDEETQYF. Looking up the rest from reference TRBV7-8 and TRBJ2-5 gives the full variable domain: GAGVSQSPRYKVAKRGQDVALRCDPISGHVSLFWYQQALGQGPEFLTYFQNEAQLDKSGLPSDRFFAERPEGSVSTLKIQRTQQEDSAVYLCASSERGDEETQYFGPGTRLLVL.